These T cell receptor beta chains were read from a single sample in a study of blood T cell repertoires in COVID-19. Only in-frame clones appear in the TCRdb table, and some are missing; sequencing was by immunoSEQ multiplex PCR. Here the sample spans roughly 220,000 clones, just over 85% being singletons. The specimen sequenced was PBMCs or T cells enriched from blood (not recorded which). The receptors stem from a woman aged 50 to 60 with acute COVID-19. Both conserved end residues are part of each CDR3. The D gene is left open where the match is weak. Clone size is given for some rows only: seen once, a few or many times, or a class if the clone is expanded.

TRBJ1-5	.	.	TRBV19	TGTGCCAGTAGCCGGGGGGAGTCGGGCAATCAGCCCCAGCATTTT	CASSRGESGNQPQHF
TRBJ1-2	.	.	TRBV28	TGTGCCCTCTACGTTCCTGAGGAGTATGGCTACACCTTC	CALYVPEEYGYTF
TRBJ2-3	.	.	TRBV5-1	TGCGCCAGCAGCTTGGACGGGACAAGCACAGATACGCAGTATTTT	CASSLDGTSTDTQYF
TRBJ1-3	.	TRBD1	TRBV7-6	TGTGCCAGCAGCTTTACGGACAGGGATTACTCTGGAAACACCATATATTTT	CASSFTDRDYSGNTIYF
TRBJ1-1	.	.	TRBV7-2	TGTGCCAGCAGCTTAGCAGCGAACACTGAAGCTTTCTTT	CASSLAANTEAFF
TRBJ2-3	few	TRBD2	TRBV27	TGTGCCAGCAGTTTAACGGCTAGCGGGAGAGGTACGCAGTATTTT	CASSLTASGRGTQYF
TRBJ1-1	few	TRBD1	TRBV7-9	TGTGCCAGCACCTCCGGACAGGCCTCCCTCGAAGCTTTCTTT	CASTSGQASLEAFF
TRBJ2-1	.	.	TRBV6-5	TGTGCCAGCAGTTATCGGCAGGGCTCGGGCAATGAGCAGTTCTTC	CASSYRQGSGNEQFF
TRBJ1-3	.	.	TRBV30	TGTGCCTGGAGTGTCGGGGGGACCTCTGGAAACACCATATATTTT	CAWSVGGTSGNTIYF
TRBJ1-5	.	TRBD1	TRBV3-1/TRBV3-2	TGTGCCAGCAGCCTACAGGGGGCTGGCAATCAGCCCCAGCATTTT	CASSLQGAGNQPQHF
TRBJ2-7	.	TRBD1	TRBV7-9	TGTGCCAGCAGCTTAGCTCAGGGGGCGCAGTACGAGCAGTACTTC	CASSLAQGAQYEQYF
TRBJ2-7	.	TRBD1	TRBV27	TGTGCCAGCAGACGCACAGGGGACTACGAGCAGTACTTC	CASRRTGDYEQYF
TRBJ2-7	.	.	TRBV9	TGTGCCAGCAGCGTTCGAGGGAGCTCCTACGAGCAGTACTTC	CASSVRGSSYEQYF
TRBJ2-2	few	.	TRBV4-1	TGCGCCAGCAGCCAATACCCACAGGCCCAAAACACCGGGGAGCTGTTTTTT	CASSQYPQAQNTGELFF
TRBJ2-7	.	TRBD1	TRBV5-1	TGCGCCAGCAGCCCGGGACAGGGGTCCGACTACGAGCAGTACTTC	CASSPGQGSDYEQYF
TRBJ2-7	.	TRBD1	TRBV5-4	TGTGCCAGCAGCTCCAACAGGGGGCCCTACGAGCAGTACTTC	CASSSNRGPYEQYF
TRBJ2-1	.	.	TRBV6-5	TGTGCCAGCAGTTCGGTGGTCCCATCGAACAATGAGCAGTTCTTC	CASSSVVPSNNEQFF
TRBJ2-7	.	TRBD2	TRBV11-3	TGTGCCAGCAGCCCGGGGGGGGCGGTGTACGAGCAGTACTTC	CASSPGGAVYEQYF
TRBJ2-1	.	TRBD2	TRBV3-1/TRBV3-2	TGTGCCAGCAGCCGTAGCGGGAGAGGCTACAATGAGCAGTTCTTC	CASSRSGRGYNEQFF
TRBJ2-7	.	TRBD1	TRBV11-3	TGTGCCAGCAGCCAATCAGGACAGGGGGCAAGGGAGCAGTACTTC	CASSQSGQGAREQYF
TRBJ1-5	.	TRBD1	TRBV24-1	TGTGCCACCAGTGACCGAGGACAGGGGGCCAATCAGCCCCAGCATTTT	CATSDRGQGANQPQHF
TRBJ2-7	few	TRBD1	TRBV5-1	TGCGCCAGCAGCCCAGGGACAGGGGGGGACGAGCAGTACTTC	CASSPGTGGDEQYF
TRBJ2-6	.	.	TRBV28	TGTGCCAGCACTGGGGCGGCAGGCTCTGGGGCCAACGTCCTGACTTTC	CASTGAAGSGANVLTF
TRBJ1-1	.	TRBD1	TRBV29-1	TGCAGCGTTGTAGGGACAGGGCGGAGGGAAGCTTTCTTT	CSVVGTGRREAFF
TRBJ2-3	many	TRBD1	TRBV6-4	TGTGCCAGCAGTGACTTTCCGGACAGGGGGCCAGATACGCAGTATTTT	CASSDFPDRGPDTQYF
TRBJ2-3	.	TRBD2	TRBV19	TGTGCCAGTAAAACCGAGACTAGCGGGAGTGATACGCAGTATTTT	CASKTETSGSDTQYF
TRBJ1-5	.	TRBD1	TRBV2	TGTGCCAGCAGTTTACAGGGGCCTAGCAATCAGCCCCAGCATTTT	CASSLQGPSNQPQHF
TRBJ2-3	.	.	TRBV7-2	TGTGCCAGCAGCTTAACAGGAAGGACCACAGATACGCAGTATTTT	CASSLTGRTTDTQYF
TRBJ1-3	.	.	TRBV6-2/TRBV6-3	TGTGCCAGCAGACCTACAGGGAGTGGAAACACCATATATTTT	CASRPTGSGNTIYF
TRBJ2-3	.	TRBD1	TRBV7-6	TGTGCCAGCAGCTTAGGACAGGGGCACACAGATACGCAGTATTTT	CASSLGQGHTDTQYF
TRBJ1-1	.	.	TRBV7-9	TGTGCCAGCAGCTTAGAGGGAGGAACTGAAGCTTTCTTT	CASSLEGGTEAFF
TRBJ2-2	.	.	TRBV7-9	TGTGCCAGCAGCTTTACCCTAAGGCGGCACACCGGGGAGCTGTTTTTT	CASSFTLRRHTGELFF
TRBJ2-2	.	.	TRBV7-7	TGTGCCAGCAGCTTAGAGCCCGGGGGGCCCGGGGAGCTGTTTTTT	CASSLEPGGPGELFF
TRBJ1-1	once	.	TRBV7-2	TGTGCCAGCAGCTTAGCCAGGGCGAACACTGAAGCTTTCTTT	CASSLARANTEAFF
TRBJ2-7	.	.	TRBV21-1	TGTGCCAGCAGCGAAAAACTACAGGGGTGGGGTAAACAGTACTTC	CASSEKLQGWGKQYF
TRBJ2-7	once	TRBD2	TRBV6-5	TGTGCCAGCAGCACCGGGACTAGCCACGAGCAGTACTTC	CASSTGTSHEQYF
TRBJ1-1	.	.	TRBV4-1	TGCGCCAGCAGCCAAGGTACGGGGATGAACACTGAAGCTTTCTTT	CASSQGTGMNTEAFF
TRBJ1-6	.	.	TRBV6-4	TGTGCCAGCAGTGACTCGGTCAGGGGTAATTCACCCCTCCACTTT	CASSDSVRGNSPLHF
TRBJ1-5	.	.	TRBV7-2	TGTGCCAGCAGCCTGACTCGGGACAACAATCAGCCCCAGCATTTT	CASSLTRDNNQPQHF
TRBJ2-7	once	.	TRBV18	TGTGCCAGCTCACCAGCGGGCTCCTACGAGCAGTACTTC	CASSPAGSYEQYF
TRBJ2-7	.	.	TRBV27	TGTGCCAGCAGTTTATCGTCCGAAACCTGGGCCGAGCAGTACTTC	CASSLSSETWAEQYF
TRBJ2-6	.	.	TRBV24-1	TGTGCCACCAGTGGCGAGTCTGGGGCCAACGTCCTGACTTTC	CATSGESGANVLTF
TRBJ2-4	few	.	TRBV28	TGTGCCAGCAGTTTAGGGGGGAGATACATTCAGTACTTC	CASSLGGRYIQYF
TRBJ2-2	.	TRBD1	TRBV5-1	TGCGCCAGCAGCTTGAGTTTCACTACGGACAGGGCCTTTTCCGGGGAGCTGTTTTTT	CASSLSFTTDRAFSGELFF
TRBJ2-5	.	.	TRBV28	TGTGCCAGCAGGCCACCGAAACAGGGCCCCCAGTACTTC	CASRPPKQGPQYF
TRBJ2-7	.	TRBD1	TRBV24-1	TGTGCCACCAGTGATGAGGACAGGGGACGTGAGCAGTACTTC	CATSDEDRGREQYF
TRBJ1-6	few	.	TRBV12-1	TGTGCCAGCAGCTTAGACAGGGGTGGTTCACCCCTCCACTTT	CASSLDRGGSPLHF
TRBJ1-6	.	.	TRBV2	TGTGCCAGCAGTGATTTCCGAGACTTAAACTTTTCACCCCTCCACTTT	CASSDFRDLNFSPLHF
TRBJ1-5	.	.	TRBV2	TGTGCCAGCAGCGAGTACAGGGCTAGCAATCAGCCCCAGCATTTT	CASSEYRASNQPQHF
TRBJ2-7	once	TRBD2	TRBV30	TGTGCCTGGAGTGTACTAGCGGGACCCTCCTACGAGCAGTACTTC	CAWSVLAGPSYEQYF
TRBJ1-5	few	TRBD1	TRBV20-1	TGCAGTGCTAGTGGGACAGGGAGACATAGCAATCAGCCCCAGCATTTT	CSASGTGRHSNQPQHF
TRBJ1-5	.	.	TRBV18	TGTGCCAGCTCACCGGGACACGCCGTAAATAGCAATCAGCCCCAGCATTTT	CASSPGHAVNSNQPQHF